The text below deals with one T cell receptor beta chain. Authors' data handling: Reference gene primer amplification in the assay estimated nucleated cell counts. The method was immunoSEQ multiplex PCR; TCRdb's version includes in-frame clones alone and lacks a portion of them. The DNA gave D and trimming, while V, J and clone size come from that table. The sample has some 140,000 clones; 88% are singletons. The CDR3 sequence is 17 residues long. Trimming at V came to 4 bases and at J to 1 base, leaving 14 bases not matched to a gene. The germline gives CDR1 SGHNT, CDR2 YYREEE (reference sequence). The data belong to a study of blood T cell repertoires in COVID-19. Whole-study context: The United States, Italy and Spain were the sources of the acute and convalescent COVID-19 samples. T cells, B-cell-depleted T cells, or PBMCs provided the cDNA or gDNA that served as material.

The rearrangement links TRBV5-4 to TRBJ2-7; 7 bases fit TRBD2. The sequence came from a man in his 70s with active COVID-19. The sample comprised peripheral blood. In DNA form, the CDR3 reads TGTGCCAGCAGCCCTGAGTCGGGGGGAGGGAAATCCTACGAGCAGTACTTC. It encodes CASSPESGGGKSYEQYF.